The clone carrying this T cell receptor beta chain was seen many times. Its antigen is undetermined. The CDR3 length is 14 residues. Trimming shortened V by 7 bases and J by 9 bases, and 16 bases separated the two germline ends. Amplified TCR beta CDR3 regions derived from RNA transcripts. The HTBI primer set served for first-round RT-PCR of the TCR CDR3. TCRdb ran MiXCR on the multiplex PCR reads and lists one entry per CDR3 protein. This table has 400,000 to 550,000 distinct CDR3 sequences, approximately 25% appearing once. This specimen comes from a study of T cells in Graves' hyperthyroidism and ophthalmopathy. Study at large: The blood sample was taken at first diagnosis, before treatment began. General study findings and limits: Most thyroid clonotypes expanded above 0.001 appeared in blood too.

Pregnant or lactating patients were excluded, as were those with uncontrolled infection or other autoimmune disease. Sequencing was carried out using blood. The sequence was collected from a woman aged 30 to 39 with Graves' ophthalmopathy. This chain links TRBV12-3 or TRBV12-4 with TRBJ1-6, with a possible D match to TRBD1 (5 bases). The DNA for the CDR3 is TGTGCCAGCACCCCGGGGGGTAATGGTTCACCCCTCCACTTT. Protein sequence: CASTPGGNGSPLHF.